The source of this TCR beta chain is a study of blood T cell repertoires in COVID-19. Study-wide context: From the United States, Italy and Spain came samples of acute and convalescent COVID-19. From T cells, B-cell-depleted T cells, or PBMCs came the material, which was cDNA or gDNA.

Authors' data handling: Counts of nucleated cells, estimated from reference gene primer amplification, were obtained. The table came from immunoSEQ multiplex PCR; TCRdb's copy has only in-frame clones and leaves some out. V and J calls and clone size come straight from that table; D and trimming were deduced from the DNA. The sample records about 160,000 clones, 87% being singletons. This CDR3 spans 15 amino acids. J gave up 3 bases and V 0 bases, and 4 bases lay outside the gene matches. CDR1 is LNHNV and CDR2 is YYDKDF in the germline V gene (reference sequence). The TCR originated in a woman aged 60 to 75 who had recovered from COVID-19. The V and J genes are TRBV15 and TRBJ2-7, with 8 bases identical to TRBD2. The specimen sequenced was peripheral blood. For the CDR3, the DNA is TGTGCCACCAGCAGAGATCCGGGAGGGGACTACGAGCAGTACTTC. As protein: CATSRDPGGDYEQYF.